Below, 29 T cell receptor delta chains from the same sample are listed, as sequenced in a study of γδ T cells in repeated Plasmodium falciparum infection. Bulk repertoires came from Vgamma9/Vdelta2+ or Vdelta2-negative gammadelta T cells flow-sorted from PBMC. TCRdb called clones from the multiplex PCR reads again using CATT. The sample holds 50,000 to 60,000 delta-chain clones, around 2% seen once. Sequenced sample: gamma-delta T cells from blood. The receptors derive from a pool of human donors (malaria-infected and uninfected, not separated).

Many counts were recorded for this clone. The protein in TCRdb stems from a much larger clone and differs at residue 12 from this DNA's translation, likely a read error; here the protein is translated from the DNA. J is TRDJ1 and V is TRDV2; weak D call: TRDD3 (5 bases). TCRdb lists no J gene, so it was determined here by aligning the DNA to germline. V lost 2 bases to trimming and J lost 1 base, with 22 bases between them. Germline CDR1 is GEAIGNYY and CDR2 is EKD. This CDR3 region has 18 residues. DNA for the CDR3: TGTGCCTGTGACAGCCTCGGGGACGGACCTAAGTGCACCGATAAACTCATCTTT. This codes for CACDSLGDGPKCTDKLIF.

This clone occurred a few times. For this DNA, TCRdb reports the protein of a much larger clone, which diverges at residue 19, most likely from a read error; the protein presented here is translated directly from the DNA. This chain joins TRDV1 and TRDJ1; 9 bases fit TRDD3. CDR1 is TSWWSYY and CDR2 is QGS in the germline V gene. The CDR3 extends over 26 amino acids. J lost 2 bases, V lost 2 bases, and 36 bases had no gene match. The CDR3: CALGESRPSLSDWGTPFYTLTDKLIF. The CDR3 DNA reads as TGTGCTCTTGGGGAATCACGGCCTTCCTTATCCGACTGGGGGACTCCTTTTTACACTTTGACCGATAAACTCATCTTT.

This clone was observed a few times. TCRdb's entry gives the protein of a much larger clone, which mismatches this DNA's translation at residue 3, likely from a read error; the protein reported here is translated from the DNA. This chain joins TRDV1 and TRDJ1; TRDD3 agrees at 12 bases. TCRdb carries no J gene annotation; the J gene was assigned here by matching the DNA with germline. Germline-derived CDR1 and CDR2 are TSWWSYY and QGS. The length of the CDR3 is 24 residues. The DNA for the CDR3 is TGTGCTCCTGGGGAACTGGGTAGGGCGCCCTCTCCTTACTGGGGGATACCCCGCACCGATAAACTCATCTTT. This translates into CAPGELGRAPSPYWGIPRTDKLIF.

In this sample, this clone turned up many times. TCRdb's protein for this DNA is that of a much larger clone and differs from the translation at residue 12, likely a read error; the protein shown is the DNA translation. The chain couples TRDV3 to TRDJ1; possibly TRDD3 for D (8 bases). The CDR3 extends over 22 amino acids. V lost 4 bases to trimming and J lost 4 bases, with 43 bases between them. Germline V gene lookup returns CDR1 TVYSNPD and CDR2 GDNSRS (reference sequence). The CDR3, as DNA: TGTGCCTGTCGAAGGCCTTCCTCAAAGGGCCTGTGCTGGGGGACCGGATACGATAAACTCATCTTT. This sequence encodes CACRRPSSKGLCWGTGYDKLIF.

This clone showed up many times. A far larger clone is off by one base, so a read error is likely. This rearrangement joins TRDV1 to TRDJ1; D possibly corresponds to TRDD3 (6 bases). Germline V gives CDR1 TSWWSYY, CDR2 QGS. This CDR3 comprises 15 residues. Trimming shortened V by 5 bases and J by 5 bases, and 18 bases separated the two germline ends. CDR3 protein: CALGSIYPLGDKLIF. The CDR3 DNA reads as TGTGCTCTTGGGTCCATTTATCCGCTGGGGGATAAACTCATCTTT.

For this clone: Translating this DNA gives a protein that differs at residue 16 from the TCRdb one, which belongs to a much larger clone; a read error is likely, and the protein shown is this translation. The rearrangement links TRDV1 to TRDJ1, with 11 bases fitting TRDD3. TCRdb carries no J gene annotation; the J gene was assigned here by matching the DNA with germline. Unmatched junction bases numbered 21, after V lost 3 bases and J lost 3 bases. The CDR3 is 21 residues long. Looked up from germline, CDR1 is TSWWSYY and CDR2 is QGS. As DNA, the CDR3 is TGTGCTCTTGGGGATCCTTCCCCATACTGGGGGATAGGTAGTCGACCCGATAAACTCATCTTT. Its translation is CALGDPSPYWGIGSRPDKLIF.

Notes on this clone: The protein recorded in TCRdb matches a much larger clone and deviates from this DNA's translation at residue 9, suggesting a read error; the protein here is obtained by translating the DNA. This rearrangement joins TRDV2 to TRDJ1, with 10 bases aligning to TRDD3. The J gene, missing from TCRdb, was assigned here through DNA to germline matching. This CDR3 is 17 amino acids long. V lost 4 bases and J lost 0; bases outside the gene matches: 10. Germline CDR1 reads GEAIGNYY; CDR2 reads EKD. The CDR3 sequence is CACEGLGDSEYTDKLIF. The CDR3 bases are TGTGCCTGTGAAGGACTGGGGGATTCGGAGTACACCGATAAACTCATCTTT.

As for this clone: This likely came from a read error, as a far larger clone is one base away. The DNA is left out, because the CDR3 cannot be placed on it with certainty; the CDR3 is given as TCRdb lists it. No J gene was named, though the V gene is TRDV3. Counting both end residues, the CDR3 totals 16 amino acids. Looked up from germline, CDR1 is TVYSNPD and CDR2 is GDNSRS (reference sequence). The CDR3 spells CAFANGINMLTAQLFF.

This clone appeared many times. Given a far larger clone just one base away, this is likely a sequencing read error. Within the sample, other DNA sequences also encode this same CDR3. V usage is TRDV2 and J usage is TRDJ1; D possibly corresponds to TRDD3 (6 bases). CDR1 GEAIGNYY and CDR2 EKD come from the germline V gene. This CDR3 region has 12 residues. CDR3 in amino acids: CACEGYPDKLIF. CDR3 in DNA: TGTGCCTGTGAGGGATATCCCGATAAGCTCATCTTT.

This clone was seen only a few times. The mismatch at residue 3 between this DNA's translation and the TCRdb protein of a much larger clone likely reflects a read error; the protein shown is translated from the DNA. The V gene is TRDV2, the J gene TRDJ1; 13 bases match TRDD3. TCRdb offers no J gene call, so here the DNA was matched to germline to obtain one. CDR1 is GEAIGNYY and CDR2 is EKD in the germline V gene. CDR3 length: 24 amino acids. In DNA, the CDR3 is TGTGCCCGTGACCGACTCCCAGTACTGGGGGATACGCACAGTGTTGTACTGGGGGATCCTAGACTCATCTTT. As protein: CARDRLPVLGDTHSVVLGDPRLIF.

A word on this clone: TCRdb attributes to this sequence the protein of a much larger clone, which differs from the DNA translation at residue 10; a read error is likely, and the protein displayed is translated from the DNA. The chain joins TRDV3 to TRDJ1; 8 nucleotides agree with TRDD3. TCRdb supplies no J gene; here it was assigned by aligning the nucleotide sequence to germline. Germline lookup yields CDR1 TVYSNPD and CDR2 GDNSRS (reference sequence). CDR3 length equals 17 residues. Trimming removed 1 base from V and 0 bases from J; junction bases left unmatched: 13. The CDR3 loop reads CAFNGNPGGPYTDKLIF. The CDR3 region has the DNA TGTGCCTTTAATGGTAATCCTGGGGGACCGTACACCGATAAACTCATCTTT.

Of note for this clone: The amino acid sequence in TCRdb belongs to a much larger clone and departs from this DNA's translation at residue 10, likely a sequencing read error; the sequence shown is translated from the DNA. The rearrangement joins TRDV2 to TRDJ1; 8 bases are a match to TRDD3. As TCRdb names no J gene, one was assigned here on the basis of a DNA match to germline. The CDR3 length is 20 residues. V lost 1 base and J lost 0; bases outside the gene matches: 18. Germline V gives CDR1 GEAIGNYY, CDR2 EKD. CDR3 region: CACDTHPRMQGDRYTDKLIF. In DNA, the CDR3 is TGTGCCTGTGACACGCATCCCCGAATGCAGGGGGATAGGTACACCGATAAACTCATCTTT.

Details on this clone: This DNA's translation and the protein TCRdb lists, from a much larger clone, do not match at residue 3, likely due to a read error; the protein shown is translated from the DNA. This chain joins TRDV1 and TRDJ1; D tentatively reads TRDD2 or TRDD3 (8 bases each). The J gene is absent in TCRdb and was assigned here via DNA matching to germline. Per germline, CDR1 TSWWSYY and CDR2 QGS. CDR3 length: 23 residues. The CDR3 nucleotides are TGTGCTATTGGGGTCCCTCCCCTCTTCCTACGTGGCTGGGGGAGAGACAGAACCGATAAACTCATCTTT. Its translation is CAIGVPPLFLRGWGRDRTDKLIF.

Points on this clone: A far larger clone is just one base off, so this is likely a read error. The same CDR3 arises from other DNA sequences in this sample as well. The J gene is TRDJ1, the V gene TRDV3, with 10 bases identical to TRDD3. Germline CDR1 TVYSNPD, CDR2 GDNSRS (reference sequence). With 2 bases clipped from V and 2 bases from J, the junction kept 23 bases outside the gene matches. The CDR3 contains 20 residues. The CDR3 sequence: CAFLSPTSTYLLGDTDKLIF. The CDR3 DNA sequence: TGTGCCTTTTTGTCTCCTACGTCAACCTACTTACTGGGGGATACCGATAAACTCATCTTT.

This clone was observed at least ten times. V gene TRDV1 combines with J gene TRDJ1; 11 nucleotides match TRDD3. Germline matching of the DNA provided the J gene here, since TCRdb leaves it blank. With 3 bases clipped from V and 2 bases from J, the junction kept 23 bases outside the gene matches. The CDR3 is 22 residues long. Germline V gene lookup returns CDR1 TSWWSYY and CDR2 QGS. CDR3 loop: CALGDLILQVVGDTEGTDKLIF. Here the CDR3 DNA reads TGTGCTCTTGGGGACCTAATACTCCAGGTGGTGGGGGATACGGAGGGGACCGATAAACTCATCTTT.

Note on this clone: TCRdb's entry gives the protein of a much larger clone, which mismatches this DNA's translation at residue 21, likely from a read error; the protein reported here is translated from the DNA. The chain uses TRDV1 and TRDJ1, with 11 bases matching TRDD3. The CDR3 is 22 residues long. Germline-derived CDR1 and CDR2 are TSWWSYY and QGS. CDR3 sequence: CALGETRIPTWAGGYRDDKLTF. The CDR3 DNA sequence: TGTGCTCTTGGGGAAACGAGAATTCCTACGTGGGCTGGGGGATACAGGGACGATAAACTCACCTTT.

Only a few counts were recorded for this clone. TCRdb attributes to this sequence the protein of a much larger clone, which differs from the DNA translation at residue 11; a read error is likely, and the protein displayed is translated from the DNA. V and J are TRDV1 and TRDJ1; 7 bases line up with TRDD3. Assignment of the J gene here rests on matching the DNA to germline, because TCRdb gives none. The CDR3 extends over 17 amino acids. The V and J ends lost 6 bases and 4 bases, in that order; junction bases with no gene match: 17. Germline-derived CDR1 and CDR2 are TSWWSYY and QGS. Here the CDR3 reads CALGVPTNLGVLDKLIF. The CDR3 nucleotides are TGTGCTCTTGGCGTCCCTACAAACCTGGGGGTCCTCGATAAACTCATCTTT.

This clone showed up just a few times. The amino acid sequence in TCRdb belongs to a much larger clone and departs from this DNA's translation at residue 13, likely a sequencing read error; the sequence shown is translated from the DNA. V and J are TRDV1 and TRDJ1; 10 bases line up with TRDD3. The J gene is absent in TCRdb and was assigned here via DNA matching to germline. This CDR3 contains 18 residues. V was pared by 5 bases and J by 4 bases, with 16 bases of the junction left unmatched. Germline values: CDR1 TSWWSYY, CDR2 QGS. The CDR3 here is CALGPTLGDTLLIDKLIF. The DNA for the CDR3 is TGTGCTCTTGGGCCGACTTTGGGGGATACACTTCTCATCGATAAACTCATCTTT.

About this clone itself: The protein recorded in TCRdb matches a much larger clone and deviates from this DNA's translation at residue 8, suggesting a read error; the protein here is obtained by translating the DNA. The chain carries TRDV1 and TRDJ1; D is unclear. TCRdb records no J gene; here it was assigned by comparing the DNA to germline. Trimming removed 5 bases from V and 2 bases from J, with 36 bases in between. Germline V gene data show CDR1 as TSWWSYY and CDR2 as QGS. This CDR3 is built from 22 residues. The CDR3 DNA follows: TGTGCTCTTGGGACCGCTCCCAGAATGCCGCGTGATAGGGCACTCGGGACCGATAAACTCATCTTT. Translating gives CALGTAPRMPRDRALGTDKLIF.

The chain employs TRDV3 and TRDJ1, with 9 bases fitting TRDD3. Here the J gene was assigned by germline matching of the DNA, as TCRdb has none. Germline loops: CDR1 TVYSNPD, CDR2 GDNSRS (reference sequence). V trimming: 4 bases; J trimming: 0 bases; junction bases outside the gene matches: 39. The CDR3 is made up of 25 amino acids. Here the CDR3 reads CASGLPRTGGQTAKVGVRYTDKLIF. CDR3 nucleotide sequence: TGTGCCTCCGGCCTTCCCCGTACTGGGGGACAGACGGCGAAAGTGGGGGTGAGATACACCGATAAACTCATCTTT.

The sample holds a few counts of this clone. TCRdb assigns this DNA the protein of a much larger clone, which departs from its translation at residue 8; this likely reflects a read error, and the protein shown comes from translating the DNA. The rearrangement uses TRDV3 and TRDJ1; 13 bases agree with TRDD3. Here the J gene came from matching the DNA to germline, since TCRdb omits it. The CDR3 is 21 amino acids. CDR1 and CDR2 (germline): TVYSNPD, GDNSRS (reference sequence). V trimming: 5 bases; J trimming: 5 bases; junction bases outside the gene matches: 29. The CDR3 sequence: CATYLPSPYWGIRGFFDKLIF. The DNA of the CDR3 is TGTGCCACCTACCTTCCTTCTCCCTACTGGGGGATACGCGGTTTTTTTGATAAACTCATCTTT.

Remarks on this clone: It is likely a read error: a sequence one base away is far more abundant. Other DNA sequences of this sample code for an identical CDR3. V gene TRDV2 combines with J gene TRDJ1, with D perhaps matching TRDD3 (5 bases). The J gene is absent in TCRdb and was assigned here via DNA matching to germline. V lost 4 bases to trimming and J lost 3 bases, with 8 bases between them. Per germline, CDR1 GEAIGNYY and CDR2 EKD. The CDR3 contains 12 residues. CDR3 sequence (DNA): TGTGCCTGTGAAGGATATCCCGATAAACTCATCTTT. This sequence encodes CACEGYPDKLIF.

This clone was recorded a few times. J gene calling gave no result, while the V gene is TRDV3; TRDD2 is the table's D call, not checked against the DNA. The CDR3 loop spans 16 amino acids. Germline-derived CDR1 and CDR2 are TVYSNPD and GDNSRS (reference sequence). CDR3 in amino acids: CAFRSLLGLYADKPIF. CDR3 bases: TGTGCCTTTCGCTCCCTACTAGGACTGTACGCCGATAAACCCATCTTT.

This clone has more than one count but fewer than ten. A read error likely explains this, since a far larger clone differs by one base. Additional DNA sequences in this sample encode the identical CDR3. The chain has TRDV1 and TRDJ2, with a possible D match to TRDD3 (6 bases). No J gene was available from TCRdb, and it was assigned here by a germline match of the DNA. V shed 4 bases and J shed 3 bases, with 30 bases lying between them. This CDR3 contains 21 residues. Germline assignment: CDR1 TSWWSYY and CDR2 QGS. CDR3 in DNA: TGTGCTCTTGGGGGTCGACTACTACTGTTTGGGGGGCCGAAGGTGACAGCACAACTCTTCTTT. This sequence encodes CALGGRLLLFGGPKVTAQLFF.

This clone was observed a few times. This sequence is one base from a far larger clone and is likely a read error. The same CDR3 is also encoded by other DNA sequences in this sample. This chain joins TRDV1 and TRDJ1, with 7 bases lining up with TRDD2. The CDR3 is 18 amino acids. Germline V gene sequence: CDR1 TSWWSYY, CDR2 QGS. The CDR3, as DNA: TGTGCCCTTGGGAAAATTTTTGGGTTCCTACGTGAGGGCGATAAACTCATCTTT. The encoded protein is CALGKIFGFLREGDKLIF.

This clone was seen only a few times. The amino acid sequence in TCRdb belongs to a much larger clone and departs from this DNA's translation at residue 8, likely a sequencing read error; the sequence shown is translated from the DNA. The genes are TRDV1 and TRDJ1; 8 bases are a match to TRDD3. Matching the DNA to germline supplied the J gene, which TCRdb does not give. CDR3 length: 25 residues. The V gene's germline CDR1 is TSWWSYY and CDR2 QGS. V was clipped by 0 bases and J by 0 bases; unmatched bases: 30. This CDR3 is CALGELPLLWVLRDTFRPYTDKLIF. The CDR3 coding sequence is TGTGCTCTTGGGGAACTTCCGCTCCTTTGGGTCCTTAGGGATACGTTCCGTCCGTACACCGATAAACTCATCTTT.

This clone came up many times. Translating this DNA gives a protein that differs at residue 6 from the TCRdb one, which belongs to a much larger clone; a read error is likely, and the protein shown is this translation. The chain carries TRDV1 and TRDJ1; the D gene is possibly TRDD3 (6 bases). The CDR3 extends over 17 amino acids. The V gene's germline CDR1 is TSWWSYY and CDR2 QGS. This CDR3 is CALGIIRWGWKTYKLIF. DNA of the CDR3: TGTGCTCTTGGGATAATACGCTGGGGATGGAAAACCTATAAACTCATCTTC.

This clone was picked up many times. TCRdb has a much larger clone's protein, which differs at residue 16 from the translation of this DNA, likely because of a read error; what is shown is the protein translated from the DNA. With the J gene uncalled, the V gene is TRDV2; TRDD3 reflects the table's D call only, with no check against the DNA. Germline-derived CDR1 and CDR2 are GEAIGNYY and EKD. This CDR3 spans 18 amino acids. CDR3 nucleotides: TGTGCCTGTGACGTACTGGGGGATACGCGGTCAGGCACCGATAAACCCATCTTT. Its protein is CACDVLGDTRSGTDKPIF.

This clone has only a few counts. TCRdb shows a much larger clone's protein in place of this DNA's translation, and the two differ at residue 4, likely through a read error; the protein shown is translated from the DNA. The genes are TRDV1 and TRDJ1; 8 bases agree with TRDD3. Here the J gene was assigned by germline matching of the DNA, as TCRdb has none. Per germline, CDR1 TSWWSYY and CDR2 QGS. The CDR3 length is 25 residues. V shed 7 bases and J 1 base; nucleotides not matched to a gene: 38. The CDR3, as DNA: TGTGCTCTTGAGGATAAGGTATCCTACGTGCCCAGGCGTCATTACTGGGGATACTTCACCGATAAACTCATCTTT. This translates into CALEDKVSYVPRRHYWGYFTDKLIF.